The present entry profiles one T cell receptor (beta chain) with its context. Its binding antigen is unknown. No qualities accompany the bases; no much larger clone lies one base away. This entry is derived from a study of blood T cell repertoires in COVID-19 (dated by TCRdb to about 2020). With respect to the entire study: Samples covering the acute and convalescent phases of COVID-19 were provided by collaborators in the United States, Italy and Spain. The sample metadata nearly always contained a de-identified subject ID, COVID-19 status, age in years and sex. Samples were obtained from the ongoing ImmuneRACE study (first 160 participants) and from over a thousand subjects provided by 6 global collaborators. Subjects who had been exposed to COVID-19, were actively infected with it, or had recovered from it provided the deeply sampled blood TCRbeta repertoires that made up the dataset. The prospective study material was composed of cDNA or gDNA derived from T cells, B-cell-depleted T cells, or PBMCs. The repertoires were made available in a free public database intended to serve as a resource for research on the immune response to SARS-CoV-2. Where available, HLA class I and class II types were taken from metadata supplied by the sample provider and were not determined by assay-based typing. General findings and caveats noted by the study authors: How much clinical and demographic metadata was included differed by source and by participant, and the metadata was provided uncurated.

Each collaborating institution followed its own protocols to collect whole blood in K2EDTA tubes. For TCRbeta analysis, collaborators shipped samples as frozen whole blood, isolated PBMCs, or DNA extracted from either of those sample types. The germline V gene specifies SGHRS as CDR1 and YFSETQ as CDR2. From cysteine to phenylalanine, the CDR3 is 13 amino acids long. Here the CDR3 DNA is all that survives: 39 bases in frame from base 1. V is shortened by 4 bases, J by 2 bases, and the region joining them spans 9 bases. TCRbeta CDR3 regions were amplified from genomic DNA by means of the immunoSEQ Assay, a bias-controlled multiplex PCR. Regarding the original processing steps: The number of nucleated cells in each sample was estimated from the amplification of reference gene primers within the assay. To quantify the absolute abundance of each unique TCRbeta CDR3 rearrangement, sequence reads were collapsed and filtered. For each sample, productive Simpson clonality was calculated as the square root of Simpson's diversity index across productive rearrangements. In TCRdb, the immuneACCESS table is reduced to in-frame sequences with V and J assigned. These tables do not hold every clone; where another copy was compared, an unresolved V gene accounts for under half, and the others remain unexplained. D and trimming come from the DNA, and the V and J calls and clone size come from that table. This sample has fewer than 350,000 clones in its table, and around 89% of those were observed once. Approximately 4.2% of the sample rests with the top ten.

Specimen: peripheral blood. The V gene is TRBV5-1 and the J gene is TRBJ1-2; TRBD1 is possibly the D segment (6 matching bases). This clonotype originated in a man in his forties with acute or convalescent COVID-19. The DNA is as follows: TGCGCCAGCAGCCCCGGACAGAACTATGGCTACACCTTC. It codes for CASSPGQNYGYTF.